What follows are 30 T cell receptor beta chains derived from one specimen sequenced in a study of control samples from healthy donors and cancer patients. Using immunoSEQ multiplex PCR, the repertoire was profiled, and TCRdb retains in-frame clones only, with some absent. The sample has some 140,000 clones, 80% to 95% seen once. Sequencing was carried out using blood. The receptors were gathered from a young man in good health.

This chain uses TRBV28 with TRBJ1-5; D unresolved. This CDR3 has 15 amino acids. The V gene's germline CDR1 is MDHEN and CDR2 SYDVKM. V was trimmed by 1 base and J by 3 bases, leaving 10 bases between them. CDR3 sequence reads: CASSLFSRPNQPQHF. The DNA of the CDR3 is TGTGCCAGCAGTTTATTCAGCCGACCCAATCAGCCCCAGCATTTT.

The chain is built from TRBV5-1 and TRBJ2-7; D remains unclear. The V end lost 0 bases, the J end lost 5 bases, and 12 bases lay between the germline ends. Germline-derived CDR1 and CDR2 are SGHRS and YFSETQ. This CDR3 comprises 14 residues. CDR3 residues: CASSLGTPGDEQYF. The CDR3 nucleotides read TGCGCCAGCAGCTTGGGGACCCCCGGCGACGAGCAGTACTTC. Full variable domain (rest looked up from reference TRBV5-1 and TRBJ2-7): KAGVTQTPRYLIKTRGQQVTLSCSPISGHRSVSWYQQTPGQGLQFLFEYFSETQRNKGNFPGRFSGRQFSNSRSEMNVSTLELGDSALYLCASSLGTPGDEQYFGPGTRLTVT.

The chain carries TRBV6-2 or TRBV6-3 and TRBJ2-7; possibly TRBD1 or TRBD2 for D (5 bases each). Germline lookup yields CDR1 MNHEY and CDR2 SVGEGT. Between the trimmed V and J ends, which lost 2 bases and 0 bases, there was a span of 14 bases. This CDR3 spans 16 amino acids. CDR3 nucleotide sequence: TGTGCCAGCAGTTACGATACCGGGACGGGCTCCTACGAGCAGTACTTC. Protein sequence: CASSYDTGTGSYEQYF.

The chain uses TRBV28 and TRBJ1-1; 8 bases map to TRBD1. The CDR3 is made up of 16 amino acids. Germline values: CDR1 MDHEN, CDR2 SYDVKM. The ends lost 6 bases at V and 4 bases at J; junction bases unmatched: 13. The CDR3 region is CASRGRAGGRGTEAFF. CDR3 coding DNA: TGTGCCAGCAGGGGGAGGGCAGGGGGCCGTGGCACTGAAGCTTTCTTT. The full variable domain, in which reference TRBV28 and TRBJ1-1 provide the parts outside the CDR3, is DVKVTQSSRYLVKRTGEKVFLECVQDMDHENMFWYRQDPGLGLRLIYFSYDVKMKEKGDIPEGYSVSREKKERFSLILESASTNQTSMYLCASRGRAGGRGTEAFFGQGTRLTVV.

The genes are TRBV14 and TRBJ1-1; TRBD1 might be the D (5 bases). Germline values: CDR1 SGHDN, CDR2 FVKESK. The CDR3 loop spans 17 amino acids. The V end was cut by 1 base, the J end by 3 bases, with 18 bases between. CDR3 bases: TGTGCCAGCAGCCAAGCTCGCAGTCACAGGTTACACACTGAAGCTTTCTTT. It yields the protein CASSQARSHRLHTEAFF.

The rearrangement links TRBV15 to TRBJ2-5, with D possibly being TRBD2 (6 bases). Trimming left V 0 bases short and J 1 base short, with 15 bases between. Germline V CDR1 and CDR2: LNHNV, YYDKDF (reference sequence). The CDR3 has 17 amino acids. CDR3 loop: CATSRDIASESQETQYF. The CDR3 region has the DNA TGTGCCACCAGCAGAGATATAGCTAGCGAGAGCCAAGAGACCCAGTACTTC.

Regarding this clone: The same CDR3 can be traced to other DNA sequences in this sample. CDR3 DNA: TGTGCCAGCAGACTTACAGGGTCCTACGAGCAGTACTTC. This codes for CASRLTGSYEQYF. This chain links TRBV28 with TRBJ2-7; perhaps TRBD1 as D (6 bases). Trimming cost V 6 bases and J 1 base, with 10 bases left between them. CDR3 size: 13 residues. CDR1 is MDHEN and CDR2 is SYDVKM in the germline V gene.

This chain joins TRBV19 and TRBJ2-7; 10 nucleotides match TRBD2. V lost 3 bases to trimming and J lost 2 bases; unmatched junction nucleotides: 10. Germline-derived CDR1 and CDR2 are LNHDA and SQIVND (reference sequence). The CDR3 is made up of 17 amino acids. The CDR3 sequence: CASSISLAGVSPYEQYF. DNA of the CDR3: TGTGCCAGTAGTATTTCGCTAGCGGGAGTTAGTCCCTACGAGCAGTACTTC.

The chain is built from TRBV18 and TRBJ2-1; 13 bases map to TRBD2. The germline CDR1 and CDR2 sequences are KGHSH and LQKENI. The CDR3 covers 16 residues. V lost 5 bases to trimming and J lost 2 bases; unmatched junction nucleotides: 3. The CDR3 is CASSKGTSGTYNEQFF. CDR3 coding DNA: TGTGCCAGCTCAAAGGGGACTAGCGGGACCTACAATGAGCAGTTCTTC.

The chain joins TRBV14 to TRBJ1-1; no reliable D call. Trimming left V 0 bases short and J 1 base short, with 12 bases between. The CDR3 length is 16 residues. Per germline, CDR1 SGHDN and CDR2 FVKESK. The chain's CDR3 is CASSQEVREQNTEAFF. Here the CDR3 DNA reads TGTGCCAGCAGCCAAGAGGTCCGCGAACAGAACACTGAAGCTTTCTTT.

The chain couples TRBV24-1 to TRBJ1-6; tentatively, D is TRBD1 (5 bases). Germline CDR1 KGHDR, CDR2 SFDVKD. V lost 4 bases and J 6 bases, leaving 9 bases between the germline ends. This CDR3 has 14 residues. The chain's CDR3 is CATSDSGLNSPLHF. The CDR3 nucleotides read TGTGCCACCAGTGACTCGGGACTTAATTCACCCCTCCACTTT.

V and J are TRBV11-3 and TRBJ2-1, with no clear D. Germline assignment: CDR1 SGHNT and CDR2 YENEEA. The length of the CDR3 is 13 residues. V was trimmed by 5 bases and J by 3 bases, leaving 8 bases between them. The CDR3 loop reads CASSRVVYNEQFF. The CDR3 region has the DNA TGTGCCAGCAGCCGTGTGGTCTACAATGAGCAGTTCTTC.

The genes are TRBV10-3 and TRBJ2-1; possible D gene TRBD1, 6 bases. Germline V lookup: CDR1 ENHRY, CDR2 SYGVKD. Trimming took 0 bases from V and 3 from J, leaving 9 bases between them. CDR3 length: 15 residues. The CDR3 nucleotides are TGTGCCATCAGTGAGTCGAGGGGGATCTACAATGAGCAGTTCTTC. Amino acid sequence: CAISESRGIYNEQFF.

The gene calls are TRBV6-1 and TRBJ1-5, with D tentatively TRBD1 (6 bases). V was pared by 1 base and J by 2 bases, with 12 bases between. The CDR3 totals 16 residues. Germline V gives CDR1 MNHNS, CDR2 SASEGT. The CDR3 loop is CASSEVGGLRNQPQHF. The CDR3 DNA sequence: TGTGCCAGCAGTGAAGTTGGGGGGCTGCGCAATCAGCCCCAGCATTTT.

The chain recombines TRBV3-1 (or the pseudogene TRBV3-2) with TRBJ2-3, with 8 bases identical to TRBD2. Looked up from germline, CDR1 is LGHDT and CDR2 is YNNKEL (reference sequence). The V segment lost 2 bases and the J segment 4 bases; nucleotides outside the gene matches: 5. The CDR3 runs 15 residues. DNA for the CDR3: TGTGCCAGCAGCCAAACTATAGCGGGGTCAGATACGCAGTATTTT. It is translated as CASSQTIAGSDTQYF.

The CDR3 loop reads CAWSATGASTDTQYF. CDR3 DNA sequence: TGTGCCTGGAGTGCCACAGGGGCTAGCACAGATACGCAGTATTTT. V and J are TRBV30 and TRBJ2-3; 7 bases map to TRBD1. The CDR3 is made up of 15 amino acids. V lost 1 base and J lost 0; bases outside the gene matches: 4. In germline, CDR1 is GTSNPN, CDR2 SVGIG (reference sequence).

This sequence joins TRBV6-4 and TRBJ1-6; 7 bases align to TRBD1. The germline gives CDR1 MRHNA, CDR2 SNTAGT. The CDR3 has 13 residues. Germline trimming cut 8 bases from V and 8 bases from J; bases unmatched to any gene: 6. The CDR3 DNA reads TGTGCCAGCGTAGACAGGGCTGATTCACCCCTCCACTTT. Its protein product is CASVDRADSPLHF.

This clone was recorded a few times. This rearrangement joins TRBV29-1 to TRBJ1-2; 8 nucleotides line up with TRBD1. The CDR3 spans 13 residues. Trimming at V came to 4 bases and at J to 4 bases, leaving 5 bases not matched to a gene. Germline V CDR1 and CDR2: SQVTM, ANQGSEA. The CDR3 sequence is CSVADREPYGYTF. Here the CDR3 DNA reads TGCAGCGTTGCGGACAGGGAACCCTATGGCTACACCTTC.

In DNA form, the CDR3 reads TGTGCCATCAGCTCCGGGGACTATGGCTACACCTTC. It codes for CAISSGDYGYTF. The chain combines TRBV10-3 with TRBJ1-2; D remains ambiguous. This CDR3 contains 12 residues. Germline lookup yields CDR1 ENHRY and CDR2 SYGVKD. The germline V and J ends were trimmed by 6 bases and 3 bases, with 8 bases remaining between them.

This chain connects TRBV7-9 to TRBJ1-1, with D perhaps TRBD1 (5 bases). V lost 5 bases, J lost 5 bases, and 15 bases lay in between. The CDR3 contains 14 residues. In germline, CDR1 is SEHNR, CDR2 FQNEAQ (reference sequence). For the CDR3, the DNA is TGTGCCAGCAGCCGTCCGGGGGGTGCGACTGAAGCTTTCTTT. Protein: CASSRPGGATEAFF.

This chain joins TRBV2 and TRBJ1-4, with TRBD1 matching over 7 bases. The V gene's germline CDR1 is SNHLY and CDR2 FYNNEI. The CDR3 has 15 residues. V gave up 6 bases and J gave up 1 base; unmatched junction bases: 5. Here the CDR3 reads CASSRDRLTNEKLFF. CDR3 nucleotide sequence: TGTGCCAGCAGCCGGGACAGATTAACTAATGAAAAACTGTTTTTT.

This clone has a single count. This rearrangement joins TRBV9 to TRBJ2-6, with D perhaps TRBD2 (5 bases). Trimming pared 4 bases from V and 7 bases from J, leaving 21 bases between. Germline CDR1 and CDR2: SGDLS and YYNGEE. CDR3 size: 17 residues. CDR3 nucleotide sequence: TGTGCCAGCAGCCCCCCCTCAGACTCACTAGTAGCCAACGTCCTGACTTTC. Protein: CASSPPSDSLVANVLTF.

The CDR3 DNA sequence: TGTGCCAGCAGCTTATCCTCAGGGGACAATGAGCAGTTCTTC. This sequence encodes CASSLSSGDNEQFF. V usage is TRBV7-9 and J usage is TRBJ2-1; TRBD1 might be the D (6 bases). Trimming removed 2 bases from V and 5 bases from J, with 10 bases in between. The germline CDR1 and CDR2 sequences are SEHNR and FQNEAQ (reference sequence). CDR3 length equals 14 residues.

Here the CDR3 DNA reads TGTGCCAGCAGCCGACAGACTAATGAAAAACTGTTTTTT. Translated: CASSRQTNEKLFF. This chain links TRBV7-8 with TRBJ1-4; weak D call: TRBD1 (5 bases). V was cut by 5 bases and J by 2 bases, with 6 bases left in between. Germline V lookup: CDR1 SGHVS, CDR2 FQNEAQ. This CDR3 is built from 13 residues. The full variable domain, completed using reference TRBV7-8 and TRBJ1-4, is GAGVSQSPRYKVAKRGQDVALRCDPISGHVSLFWYQQALGQGPEFLTYFQNEAQLDKSGLPSDRFFAERPEGSVSTLKIQRTQQEDSAVYLCASSRQTNEKLFFGSGTQLSVL.

This clone was detected only a few times. The chain recombines TRBV4-1 with TRBJ2-7, with 9 bases aligning to TRBD2. The germline CDR1 and CDR2 sequences are MGHRA and YSYEKL. V gave up 4 bases and J gave up 8 bases; unmatched junction bases: 9. The CDR3 loop spans 14 amino acids. The CDR3 nucleotides read TGCGCCAGCAGCCTGTCGCGGGAGGGCCAGAAGCAGTACTTC. This translates into CASSLSREGQKQYF.

Written as DNA, the CDR3 is TGTGCCAGCAAAATCTCTGGAAACACCATATATTTT. Translated: CASKISGNTIYF. The rearrangement uses TRBV2 and TRBJ1-3; D is unclear. The V end was cut by 7 bases, the J end by 0 bases, with 4 bases between. Per germline, CDR1 SNHLY and CDR2 FYNNEI. The CDR3 length is 12 residues.

The rearrangement uses TRBV6-5 and TRBJ2-3, with TRBD1 as a possible D gene (6 bases). The V gene's germline CDR1 is MNHEY and CDR2 SVGAGI. The CDR3 has 16 amino acids. V was shortened by 2 bases and J by 4 bases, with 16 bases between the two germline ends. The CDR3 spells CASSYGGLIEADTQYF. In DNA, the CDR3 is TGTGCCAGCAGTTACGGGGGCCTTATCGAAGCAGATACGCAGTATTTT.

The DNA for the CDR3 is TGTGCCACCTCTCATGGAGGATCTAACTATGGCTACACCTTC. Amino acid sequence: CATSHGGSNYGYTF. The V and J genes are TRBV24-1 and TRBJ1-2; no firm D call. Germline CDR1 KGHDR, CDR2 SFDVKD. This CDR3 contains 14 residues. Trimming left V 9 bases short and J 0 bases short, with 13 bases between.

The V gene is TRBV28, the J gene TRBJ1-6; maybe TRBD1 (5 bases). V was cut by 6 bases and J by 4 bases, with 16 bases left in between. CDR1 and CDR2 (germline): MDHEN, SYDVKM. The CDR3 is 16 residues long. The CDR3 spells CASRLRDAGYNSPLHF. The CDR3 bases are TGTGCCAGCAGGTTACGGGACGCTGGGTATAATTCACCCCTCCACTTT. Full variable domain (outside the CDR3, taken from reference TRBV28 and TRBJ1-6): DVKVTQSSRYLVKRTGEKVFLECVQDMDHENMFWYRQDPGLGLRLIYFSYDVKMKEKGDIPEGYSVSREKKERFSLILESASTNQTSMYLCASRLRDAGYNSPLHFGNGTRLTVT.

This sequence joins TRBV11-3 and TRBJ2-5; 8 nucleotides match TRBD2. The germline V gene has CDR1 SGHNT and CDR2 YENEEA. The CDR3 consists of 16 residues. V shed 3 bases, J shed 2 bases, and the junction held 8 bases outside the gene matches. For the CDR3, the DNA is TGTGCCAGCAGCTTGGGTCTAGCGGGCCTACAAGAGACCCAGTACTTC. This codes for CASSLGLAGLQETQYF.